Only a few counts were recorded for the clone carrying this T cell receptor (beta chain). No antigen is known for it. The sample's time point: pre-sensitization, week 0. Described treatment: therapeutic diphenylcyclopropenone sensitization with weekly scalp DPC. It was unfractionated whole blood from which total RNA was extracted. In the source study's methods: Counting gave a median of about 89,000 TCRs per sample, with values ranging from 23,224 to 690,600. TCRdb recomputed calls from the RACE reads with MiXCR, one row per CDR3 protein. The V and J calls follow TCRdb's processing rather than the paper's. The sample consists of approximately 370,000 distinct CDR3 sequences, around 5.5% of them appearing once. This entry comes from a study of human T cells and chemical hapten exposure. Overall study: Donors were sensitized with 2% DPC on the upper inner arm. Study results and caveats: As the donors had alopecia, their immune response may differ from healthy people's.

With 1 base removed from V and 0 bases from J, the gap between germline ends came to 8 bases. The V gene's germline CDR1 is MGHDK and CDR2 SYGVNS. This CDR3 comprises 15 residues. The clonotype was recovered from a woman aged 18-29 years with alopecia areata. Some clones in this sample may be carry-over from other donors' samples. V gene TRBV25-1 combines with J gene TRBJ2-3; no clear D. The specimen comprised whole blood, sampled in connection with sensitization to the hapten diphenylcyclopropenone (DPC). The CDR3: CASSEFEESTDTQYF. DNA of the CDR3: TGTGCCAGCAGTGAATTCGAAGAAAGCACAGATACGCAGTATTTT.